Below, 3 T cell receptor beta chains from the same sample are listed, as sequenced in a study of CD8 T cells in ankylosing spondylitis. TCRdb reanalysed the 5' RACE reads using MiXCR and keeps one entry per CDR3 protein. The profile shows roughly 280,000 distinct CDR3 sequences, 15% to 25% of them singletons. The source material was blood, either unsorted or a sorted T cell fraction (not recorded which). The receptor source for this set is a male donor with ankylosing spondylitis or in good health (not recorded which).

This clonotype was seen a single time. The J gene is TRBJ1-6, the V gene TRBV7-9; 11 nucleotides line up with TRBD1. The CDR3 is made up of 15 amino acids. V was pared by 6 bases and J by 7 bases, with 5 bases of the junction left unmatched. Germline assignment: CDR1 SEHNR and CDR2 FQNEAQ (reference sequence). The CDR3 nucleotides read TGTGCCAGCAGTCGGGACAGGGGGAAGAATTCACCCCTCCACTTT. Its protein product is CASSRDRGKNSPLHF.

This clonotype was seen a handful of times. This chain connects TRBV18 to TRBJ2-2; 7 nucleotides agree with TRBD1. Germline-derived CDR1 and CDR2 are KGHSH and LQKENI. The CDR3 totals 17 residues. The V gene end was trimmed by 1 base and the J gene end by 1 base; junction bases not matched to a gene: 6. The CDR3 spells CASSPLTGQKNTGELFF. In DNA form, the CDR3 reads TGTGCCAGCTCACCACTCACGGGACAGAAGAACACCGGGGAGCTGTTTTTT.

This clonotype has just a few counts. The chain employs TRBV18 and TRBJ2-5; D gene uncertain. There are 14 residues in the CDR3. Germline-derived CDR1 and CDR2 are KGHSH and LQKENI. V was shortened by 3 bases and J by 1 base, with 9 bases between the two germline ends. The CDR3 DNA sequence: TGTGCCAGCTCACCTTCCGCTGCCCAAGAGACCCAGTACTTC. Amino acids: CASSPSAAQETQYF.